This T cell receptor (beta chain) appears in the sequencing data of a study of blood T cell repertoires in COVID-19. The germline V and J ends were trimmed by 7 bases and 3 bases, with 6 bases remaining between them. This CDR3 region has 11 residues. CDR1 and CDR2 from the germline V gene are MNHEY and SVGAGI. TCRdb's copy holds only in-frame clones and misses some; the assay was immunoSEQ multiplex PCR. This sample has just over 70,000 clones; 60% to 75% occur once, and the top ten carry 35%. The source is a woman in her 70s with acute or convalescent COVID-19. The chain links TRBV6-5 to TRBJ1-1; unclear D gene. The material sequenced was peripheral blood. The CDR3, as DNA: TGTGCCAGCAAGGAGGACACTGAAGCTTTCTTT. Translated: CASKEDTEAFF.